This entry features one TCR beta chain sequence. Its antigen is unknown. TCRdb fed the 5' RACE reads into MiXCR, producing one record per CDR3 protein. The table records 620,000 or so distinct CDR3 sequences, 12% of them present only once. This CDR3 region has 15 residues. V was clipped by 0 bases and J by 7 bases, with 13 bases between them. The germline gives CDR1 SGDLS, CDR2 YYNGEE. This record comes from a study of T cells after yellow fever vaccination. At the level of the study: SMART-Seq v4 Ultra Low Input prepared libraries from low-cell fractions. Study-wide points: The secondary T-cell response peaked on day 5, not day 15, but was weaker. Clones from primary vaccination mostly reappeared after the booster (roughly 97% CD4, approximately 86% CD8). Some clonotypes were seen in both the CD4 and the CD8 compartments. These made up a small share and likely arose from convergent recombination.

This TCR was sampled from a man aged 25-45 years who received the YFV17D yellow fever vaccine. V usage is TRBV9 and J usage is TRBJ2-2; D might be TRBD2 (5 bases). Sequencing used PBMCs, obtained on the day of the yellow fever booster vaccination. The CDR3 DNA sequence: TGTGCCAGCAGCGTAGCCCTAGCTGGGAGCGGGGAGCTGTTTTTT. Translated, it gives CASSVALAGSGELFF.